This T cell receptor beta chain was sequenced for a study of cytomegalovirus exposure and HLA in healthy donors. On this clone: Its matching antigen is unknown.

Data came from immunoSEQ multiplex PCR; TCRdb stores just in-frame clones and leaves some out. The data contain approximately 65,000 clones, almost 95% of them singletons. Study outcomes and limitations: A subsequent analysis found that TCR clusters from the first cohort also tended to co-occur in the roughly 120 validation repertoires, with 94% of cluster scores above 0.

This CDR3 is built from 13 residues. V lost 1 base to trimming and J lost 6 bases, with 7 bases between them. Germline V gives CDR1 SGHTA, CDR2 FQGNSA. The V call is TRBV7-2, the J call TRBJ1-5; D gene uncertain. The TCR originated in a young man in good health and CMV-seropositive. Input material: PBMCs. CDR3 sequence (DNA): TGTGCCAGCAGCTTAGTGATGGCTCAGCCCCAGCATTTT. It is translated as CASSLVMAQPQHF.